This T cell receptor (beta chain) emerged from a study of sequential checkpoint blockade in melanoma. Background on the study: Arm A got nivolumab then ipilimumab; arm B the reverse, 1:1.

This clone is termed medium-sized (0.01 to 0.1%). Antigen unknown. Treatment denoted: randomized to nivolumab then ipilimumab (arm A) or the reverse (arm B). General study points: Tumor T-cell fraction and clonality correlated with PD-L1 and CD8+ counts.

Assay: immunoSEQ multiplex PCR; the TCRdb copy retains only in-frame clones and omits some. The sample carries about 1,500 clones, 21% recorded once. There are 14 residues in the CDR3. The V gene's germline CDR1 is SGHNT and CDR2 YENEEA. The V end lost 3 bases, the J end lost 5 bases, and 11 bases lay between the germline ends. This TCR came from a human donor with melanoma. The sequencing used tumor tissue (inferred from file names), collected from a patient given nivolumab and ipilimumab in sequence. The V call is TRBV11-3, the J call TRBJ2-1; D gene ambiguous. CDR3 DNA: TGTGCCAGCAGCTTCTCGATCTCGAACAATGAGCAGTTCTTC. This translates into CASSFSISNNEQFF.